The sequence of this TCR beta chain was determined in a study of cytomegalovirus exposure and HLA in healthy donors (dated by TCRdb to about 2017). With respect to the entire study: In an earlier analysis of approximately 640 of the donors, approximately 260 Gb of sequence data and 90 million to 120 million unique TCR beta sequences from roughly 190 million T cells were reported. An early release that covered approximately 600 HLA-typed donors contained approximately 320 gigabases of sequencing data and 65 million to 100 million unique TCR sequences. Of the roughly 410 genotyped donors, less than 85% were placed in the genetic ancestry cluster associated with self-reported Caucasian donors. The aim of the study was to test whether cataloging public T cell receptors could identify signatures of past pathogen exposure. The T cell repertoires of several hundred subjects were profiled by immunosequencing and related to cytomegalovirus serostatus. Along with the approximately 700-subject first cohort, a separate validation cohort of over a hundred different subjects was used. High-throughput TCR immunosequencing, statistical association of individual TCRs with disease status, and machine learning were combined to predict cytomegalovirus infection status. A later analysis re-examined previously published TCR beta repertoires from just over 650 donors and added high-resolution HLA genotyping to investigate patterns of TCR occurrence. Rather than drawing on any new phenotypic data, the later analysis identified candidate immune exposures from TCR beta sequences and the way those sequences occurred across donors. In an earlier analysis of 500 to 650 of the donors, high-throughput TCR beta sequencing was used to judge whether each TCR beta V gene segment behaved as functional or pseudogenic. Donor age, sex, ethnicity and CMV serostatus were compiled alongside the repertoire data. In a later genetic analysis, genome-wide SNP genotypes for about three fifths of the roughly 670 donors were used, and that subset was treated as a discovery cohort. Every repertoire in the discovery cohort had been generated on one and the same sequencing platform. HLA typing included class I and class II loci at four-digit resolution. Typing coverage differed by locus: A, B, C, DRB1 and DQB1 were typed in about 629-640 donors, DQA1 in about 510, DPA1 in over 600, and DPB1 in approximately 450. About 5 DR-DQ haplotypes were handled as single units for association and clustering, since linkage in the cohort was strong. Across approximately 400 genotyped donors of the cohort, an average of about 240,000 unique TCR beta nucleotide sequences per donor were sequenced, and roughly 17% of those sequences were non-productive. What the authors observed across the whole study: Immune exposure information for the cohort was limited to CMV serostatus. V-gene and J-gene trimming of TCR beta chains was associated with a missense DCLRE1C variant in a later genetic analysis, and the association was replicated in an independent cohort. In a later analysis, around 17,000 TCR beta sequences were associated with specific HLA alleles at a false discovery rate of 0.05. Correlated functional status among segregating V segments might be attributable to linkage disequilibrium, but an unknown experimental factor could not be ruled out. Presence/absence analyses assumed roughly uniform sequencing depth across donors, an assumption that may not hold. The classifier was reported to diagnose cytomegalovirus status with high specificity and sensitivity in both the original and validation cohorts. A later analysis found that TCR association rates varied across HLA loci, with DRB1 alleles showing the most associated TCRs and HLA-C alleles the fewest. Most TCR sequences were seen in very few donors, while some public TCRs were found in many individuals. It was suggested by the authors that the approach could potentially be generalized to other disease states and immunological phenotypes. A group of highly shared sequence variants was considered likely to be a technical artifact of the sequencing pipeline. Strong co-occurrence of HLA alleles, especially DR and DQ, made assigning TCR associations to individual alleles difficult. Several of the top co-occurrence clusters appeared to be linked to parvovirus B19, influenza, CMV and Epstein-Barr virus, according to a later analysis. A further reported finding was that TCR beta sequences accurately predicted the HLA-A and HLA-B alleles for most subjects in the first cohort. A later analysis found that HLA-associated TCR beta chains were more clonally expanded and had lower generation probabilities than equally common non-associated chains. Because counts were too low, under 20 rarely observed V segments, including chromosome 9 orphons, were left out of the earlier analysis of 500 to 750 of the donors. Broadly in line with IMGT annotations, most TCR beta V segments showed up in productive rearrangements about 87% or about 30% of the time in an earlier analysis of 450 to 750 of the donors. Some IMGT-functional V segments, including TRBV6-2 and TRBV6-3, could not be told apart with the 87-base-pair reads, so those segments were excluded. According to a later analysis, most CMV-associated TCR beta chains appeared to be HLA-restricted, and the HLA associations seemed to be driven largely by CMV exposure. According to a later genetic analysis, donors in an Asian-associated ancestry cluster had fewer N-insertions in productive TCRs than the approximately 630-donor mean. The cohort was sequenced for TCR beta chains only, and without alpha or paired-chain data the features that could be detected were limited. The study gave a list of over 150 TCR beta chains associated with cytomegalovirus. Because some donors lacked HLA typing at each locus, the association tests relied only on the typed subset. In vitro tests confirmed that a few of the cytomegalovirus-associated TCR beta chains recognize cytomegalovirus antigens.

The CDR3, from cysteine to phenylalanine, totals 14 residues. The retained sequence is limited to the CDR3, 42 bases, with the frame set at the first base. V is reduced by 5 bases and J by 4 bases, leaving a spacing of 12 bases between them. Reading the germline V gene gives CDR1 MGHDK and CDR2 SYGVNS. Comments on this clone: There is no known antigen for this receptor. Nothing much larger sits one base from this clone, and base qualities are not available.

The cohort consisted of 600 to 750 healthy bone marrow donors. Cohort members were all nominally healthy when sampled, although unrecorded immune exposures were likely present. The donor was CMV seronegative and was included in the group of approximately 350 seronegative cohort members. A peripheral blood sample was provided by each donor, and peripheral blood mononuclear cells were used for TCR beta sequencing. The Qiagen DNeasy Blood Extraction Kit was used to extract genomic DNA from the blood cell samples. Library construction relied on the immunoSEQ multiplex PCR assay. A mixture of 60 forward primers for TCR Vbeta segments and 13 reverse primers for TCR Jbeta segments was used in the multiplex PCR. The CDR3 region of rearranged TCR beta genes was amplified from genomic DNA with a multiplex PCR assay. The amplified TCR beta libraries were sequenced on the Illumina HiSeq System as 87-base-pair reads. The authors' pipeline ran thus. A later analysis counted about 80 million unique TCR beta chains across the 550 to 800 repertoires, and about 10 million of these chains were shared by at least two donors. To remove PCR and sequencing errors, raw reads were error-corrected and collapsed into unique sequences using a nearest-neighbor algorithm that merged closely related sequences. V, D and J gene segments were assigned by aligning CDR3 sequences to IMGT reference sequences. For a sequence to be retained, a match of at least six nucleotides was required to both a V gene segment and a J gene segment. A rearrangement counted as productive if the CDR3 had no stop codons and remained in frame with V and J, and every other rearrangement counted as non-productive. CDR3 was defined according to IMGT convention as the region running from the second conserved V-encoded cysteine to the conserved J-encoded phenylalanine. Sequences without an unambiguous match to a single V gene segment were excluded from the earlier analysis of several hundred of the donors. An earlier analysis of a few hundred of the donors called V segments functional above 56.7% productive rearrangements and segregating when the between-donor standard deviation exceeded 5%. A statistical classification framework was built to diagnose cytomegalovirus status from the catalog of TCR beta chain sequences. In a later analysis, TCR nucleotide sequences were compared against IMGT/GENE-DB human TR gene sequences so that V and J genes could be assigned. Using the TCRdist pipeline, a later analysis assigned CDR3 sequences along with most-parsimonious VDJ recombination scenarios. A later analysis defined each TCR beta chain by its CDR3 amino acid sequence plus V-gene family, and excluded reads lacking a unique V-gene family. In a later analysis, approximately 640 highly shared, low-generation-probability nucleotide sequences were removed to address suspected cross-contamination and a sequencing artifact. In a later analysis, a clonal expansion index for each public chain was calculated from normalized within-repertoire ranks of inferred template counts. In a later analysis, generation probabilities were computed with a VDJ recombination model fitted to out-of-frame rearrangements, and the resulting probabilities were checked against IGoR. In a later analysis, TCR-TCR, TCR-HLA and TCR-CMV co-occurrence was scored with hypergeometric tests, and a repertoire-size bias correction was applied to TCR pairs. False discovery rates were estimated in a later analysis by permuting HLA or CMV assignments 20 times. A later analysis grouped co-occurring TCRs with DBSCAN, adding TCRdist sequence similarity when clustering within HLA-allele-positive subsets. Repertoires with fewer than 30,000 or more than 120,000 public chains, plus five repertoires with anomalous nucleotide sharing, were excluded from co-occurrence clustering. Imported from immuneACCESS, the table was reduced by TCRdb to in-frame sequences with V and J called. These copies leave out some clones; in studies compared against another copy, an unresolved V gene accounts for under half, and the cause of the remainder is not known. That table furnishes V, J and clone size, whereas the DNA furnished D and trimming. This sample lists 55,000 to 70,000 clones; approximately 75% were detected once. In total, the top ten clones hold under 7% of the sample.

The sequence came from a woman in her 30s in good health and CMV-seronegative. The source material was PBMCs. Recombination joined TRBV25-1 with TRBJ1-5; the D gene cannot be named for sure. The DNA sequence follows: TGTGCCAGCAGTAATAGAACGGGGAATCAGCCCCAGCATTTT. Translation gives CASSNRTGNQPQHF.